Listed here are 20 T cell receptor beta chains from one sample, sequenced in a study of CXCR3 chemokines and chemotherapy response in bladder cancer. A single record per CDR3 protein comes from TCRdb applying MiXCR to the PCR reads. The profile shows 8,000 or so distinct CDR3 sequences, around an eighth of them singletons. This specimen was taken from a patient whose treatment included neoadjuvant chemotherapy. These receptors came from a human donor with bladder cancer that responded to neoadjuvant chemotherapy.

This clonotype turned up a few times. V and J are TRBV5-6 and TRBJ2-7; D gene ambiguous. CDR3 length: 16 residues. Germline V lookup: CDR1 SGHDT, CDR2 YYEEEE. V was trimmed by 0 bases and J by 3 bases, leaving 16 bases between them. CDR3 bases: TGTGCCAGCAGCTTGGCCGGGCAAAACCTCAACTACGAGCAGTACTTC. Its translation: CASSLAGQNLNYEQYF. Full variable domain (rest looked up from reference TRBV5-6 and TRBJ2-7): DAGVTQSPTHLIKTRGQQVTLRCSPKSGHDTVSWYQQALGQGPQFIFQYYEEEERQRGNFPDRFSGHQFPNYSSELNVNALLLGDSALYLCASSLAGQNLNYEQYFGPGTRLTVT.

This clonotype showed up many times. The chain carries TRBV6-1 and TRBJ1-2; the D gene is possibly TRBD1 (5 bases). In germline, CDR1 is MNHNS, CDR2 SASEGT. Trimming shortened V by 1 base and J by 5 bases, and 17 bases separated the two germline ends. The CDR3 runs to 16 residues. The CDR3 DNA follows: TGTGCCAGCAGTGAAGGAGGGGAGGGGCAGGAGTATGGCTACACCTTC. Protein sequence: CASSEGGEGQEYGYTF.

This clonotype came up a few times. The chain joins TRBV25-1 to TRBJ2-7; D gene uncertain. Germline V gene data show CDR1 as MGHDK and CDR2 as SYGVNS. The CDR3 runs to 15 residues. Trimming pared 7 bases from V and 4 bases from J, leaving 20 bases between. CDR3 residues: CASKSTVEGLYEQYF. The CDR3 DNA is TGTGCCAGCAAATCTACGGTGGAAGGGCTGTACGAGCAGTACTTC.

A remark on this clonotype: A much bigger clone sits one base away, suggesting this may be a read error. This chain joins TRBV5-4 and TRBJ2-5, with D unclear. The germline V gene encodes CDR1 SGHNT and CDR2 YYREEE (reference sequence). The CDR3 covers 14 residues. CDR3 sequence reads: CASSLRRKQETHYF. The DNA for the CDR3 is TGTGCCAGCAGCTTGCGACGCAAACAAGAGACCCACTACTTC.

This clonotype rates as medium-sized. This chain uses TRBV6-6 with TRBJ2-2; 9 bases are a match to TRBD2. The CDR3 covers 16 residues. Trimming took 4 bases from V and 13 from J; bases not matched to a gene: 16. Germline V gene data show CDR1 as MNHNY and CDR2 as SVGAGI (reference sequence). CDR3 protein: CASSSPWSSGAAGLFF. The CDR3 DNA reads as TGTGCCAGCAGTTCCCCCTGGTCTAGCGGGGCGGCGGGGCTGTTTTTT.

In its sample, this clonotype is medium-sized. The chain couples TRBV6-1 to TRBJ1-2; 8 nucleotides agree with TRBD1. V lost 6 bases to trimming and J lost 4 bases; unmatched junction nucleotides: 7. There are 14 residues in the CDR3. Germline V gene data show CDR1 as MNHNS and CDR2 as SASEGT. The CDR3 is CASRNRGMGYGYTF. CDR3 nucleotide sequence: TGTGCCAGCAGGAACAGGGGGATGGGCTATGGCTACACCTTC.

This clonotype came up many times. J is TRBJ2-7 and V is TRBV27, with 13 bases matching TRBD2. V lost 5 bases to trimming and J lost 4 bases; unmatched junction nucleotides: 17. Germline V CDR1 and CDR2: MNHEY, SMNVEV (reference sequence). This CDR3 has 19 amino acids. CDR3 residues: CASSPGRTGTSGVGYEQYF. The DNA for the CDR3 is TGTGCCAGCAGTCCCGGACGCACCGGGACTAGCGGGGTAGGATACGAGCAGTACTTC.

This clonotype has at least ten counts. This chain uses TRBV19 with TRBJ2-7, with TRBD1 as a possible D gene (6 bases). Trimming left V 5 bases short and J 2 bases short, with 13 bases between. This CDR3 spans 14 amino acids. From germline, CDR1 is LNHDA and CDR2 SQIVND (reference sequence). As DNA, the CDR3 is TGTGCCAGTAGTCCCTTGACAGGTACCTACGAGCAGTACTTC. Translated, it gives CASSPLTGTYEQYF.

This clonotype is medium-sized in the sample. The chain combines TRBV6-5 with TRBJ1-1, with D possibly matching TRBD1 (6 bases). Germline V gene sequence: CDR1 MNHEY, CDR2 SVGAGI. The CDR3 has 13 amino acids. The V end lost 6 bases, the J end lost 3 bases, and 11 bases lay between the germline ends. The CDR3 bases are TGTGCCAGCAGAAATACAGGGTACACTGAAGCTTTCTTT. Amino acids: CASRNTGYTEAFF.

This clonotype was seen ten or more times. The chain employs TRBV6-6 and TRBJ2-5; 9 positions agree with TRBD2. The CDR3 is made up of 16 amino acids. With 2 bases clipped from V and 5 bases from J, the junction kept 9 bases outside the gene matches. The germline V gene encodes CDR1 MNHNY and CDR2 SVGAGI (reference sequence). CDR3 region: CASSYQAGGLGETQYF. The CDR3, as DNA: TGTGCCAGCAGTTACCAGGCGGGGGGGCTAGGGGAGACCCAGTACTTC.

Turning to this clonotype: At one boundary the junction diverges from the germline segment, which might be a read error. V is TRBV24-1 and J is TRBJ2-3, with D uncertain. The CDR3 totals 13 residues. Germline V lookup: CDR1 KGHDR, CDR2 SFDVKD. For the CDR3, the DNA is TGTGCCACCAGTGAAGGAAGCACGGATACGCAGTATTTT. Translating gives CATSEGSTDTQYF.

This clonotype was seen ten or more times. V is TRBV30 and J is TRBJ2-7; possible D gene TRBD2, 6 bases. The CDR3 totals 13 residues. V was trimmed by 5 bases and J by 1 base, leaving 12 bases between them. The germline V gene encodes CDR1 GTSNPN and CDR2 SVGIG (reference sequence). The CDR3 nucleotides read TGTGCCTGGGCCTGGGGACTTTCCTACGAGCAGTACTTC. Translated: CAWAWGLSYEQYF. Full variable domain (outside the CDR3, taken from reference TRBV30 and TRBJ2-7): SQTIHQWPATLVQPVGSPLSLECTVEGTSNPNLYWYRQAAGRGLQLLFYSVGIGQISSEVPQNLSASRPQDRQFILSSKKLLLSDSGFYLCAWAWGLSYEQYFGPGTRLTVT.

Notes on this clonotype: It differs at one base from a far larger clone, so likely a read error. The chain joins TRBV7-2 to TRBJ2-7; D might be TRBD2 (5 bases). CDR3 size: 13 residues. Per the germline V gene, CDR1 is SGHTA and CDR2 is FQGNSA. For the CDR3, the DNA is TGTGTCAGCAGCCCAGCATGGGTAAGGGAGCAATCCTTC. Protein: CVSSPAWVREQSF.

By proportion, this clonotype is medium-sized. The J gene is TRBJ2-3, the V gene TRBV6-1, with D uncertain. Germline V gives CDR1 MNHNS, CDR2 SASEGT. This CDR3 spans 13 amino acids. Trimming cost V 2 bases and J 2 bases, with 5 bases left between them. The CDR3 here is CASSETYTDTQYF. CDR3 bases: TGTGCCAGCAGTGAAACTTACACAGATACGCAGTATTTT.

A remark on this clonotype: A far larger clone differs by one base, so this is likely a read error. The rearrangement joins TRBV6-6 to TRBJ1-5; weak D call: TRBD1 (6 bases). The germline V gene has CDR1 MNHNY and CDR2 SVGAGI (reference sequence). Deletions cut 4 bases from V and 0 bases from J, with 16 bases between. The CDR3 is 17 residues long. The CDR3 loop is CASSLPGASGSNQPQHF. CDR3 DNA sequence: TGTGCCAGCAGTTTGCCAGGGGCCAGTGGTAGCAATCAGCCCCAGCATTTT.

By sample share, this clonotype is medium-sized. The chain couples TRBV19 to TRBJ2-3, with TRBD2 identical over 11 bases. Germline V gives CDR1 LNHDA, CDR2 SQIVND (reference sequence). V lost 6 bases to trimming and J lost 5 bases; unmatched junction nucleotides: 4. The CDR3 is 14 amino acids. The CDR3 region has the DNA TGTGCCAGTAGATTAGCGGGGGGGCGAGATACGCAGTATTTT. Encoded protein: CASRLAGGRDTQYF.

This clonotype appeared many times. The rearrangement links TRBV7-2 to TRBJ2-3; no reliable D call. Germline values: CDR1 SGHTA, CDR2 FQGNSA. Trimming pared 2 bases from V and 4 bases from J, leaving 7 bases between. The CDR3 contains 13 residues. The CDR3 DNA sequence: TGTGCCAGCAGCTTATGGGTGGCAGATACGCAGTATTTT. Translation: CASSLWVADTQYF.

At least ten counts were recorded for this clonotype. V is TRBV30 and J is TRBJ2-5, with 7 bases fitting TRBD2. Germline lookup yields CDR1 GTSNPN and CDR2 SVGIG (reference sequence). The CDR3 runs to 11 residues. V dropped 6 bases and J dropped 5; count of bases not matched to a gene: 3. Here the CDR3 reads CACVGGETQYF. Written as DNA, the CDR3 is TGTGCCTGTGTGGGGGGGGAGACCCAGTACTTC.

CDR3 region: CSTSQGGQGLGELFF. Here the CDR3 DNA reads TGCAGCACCTCTCAAGGGGGACAGGGGCTCGGGGAGCTGTTTTTT. The chain recombines TRBV29-1 with TRBJ2-2; TRBD1 matches at 10 bases. CDR3 length equals 15 residues. Germline V lookup: CDR1 SQVTM, CDR2 ANQGSEA. The V and J ends lost 8 bases and 7 bases, in that order; junction bases with no gene match: 13.

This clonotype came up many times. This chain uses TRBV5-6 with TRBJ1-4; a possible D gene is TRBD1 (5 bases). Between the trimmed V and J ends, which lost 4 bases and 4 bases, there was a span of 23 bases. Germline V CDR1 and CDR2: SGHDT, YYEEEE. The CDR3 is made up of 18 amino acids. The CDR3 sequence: CASSPPGATTHVNEKLFF. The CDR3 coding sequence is TGTGCCAGCAGCCCTCCTGGGGCGACAACTCACGTTAATGAAAAACTGTTTTTT. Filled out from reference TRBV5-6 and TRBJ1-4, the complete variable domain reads DAGVTQSPTHLIKTRGQQVTLRCSPKSGHDTVSWYQQALGQGPQFIFQYYEEEERQRGNFPDRFSGHQFPNYSSELNVNALLLGDSALYLCASSPPGATTHVNEKLFFGSGTQLSVL.